The rows below give T cell receptor beta chains drawn from one sample of a study of cytomegalovirus exposure and HLA in healthy donors. Some clones are missing from TCRdb's copy, which holds only in-frame ones; the method was immunoSEQ multiplex PCR. This sample carries approximately 110,000 clones, just under 95% of them seen once, and the ten largest clones take less than 1.5%. Sequencing input: PBMCs. All receptors come from a woman younger than 30 in good health and CMV-seronegative. CDR3s include the opening cysteine and the closing phenylalanine or tryptophan. The D gene is left open where the match is weak. Size is stated for part of the rows, as once, few or many counts, or as a class when the clone is expanded.

J,D,size,V,CDR3,DNA
TRBJ1-2,-,-,TRBV28,CASSFQGRSGGGYTF,TGTGCCAGCAGTTTTCAGGGCAGGTCGGGAGGTGGCTACACCTTC
TRBJ2-3,-,-,TRBV9,CASSVGSLDTQYF,TGTGCCAGCAGCGTAGGGAGTTTGGATACGCAGTATTTT
TRBJ2-1,-,once,TRBV18,CASSPGGPTYNEQFF,TGTGCCAGCTCACCGGGGGGGCCCACCTACAATGAGCAGTTCTTC
TRBJ2-7,-,-,TRBV2,CASYIPSWGGPYEQYF,TGTGCCAGTTATATCCCAAGTTGGGGGGGCCCCTACGAGCAGTACTTC
TRBJ2-1,TRBD1,-,TRBV2,CASSWGQGAIYEQFF,TGTGCCAGCAGCTGGGGACAGGGGGCGATATATGAGCAGTTCTTC
TRBJ2-5,-,-,TRBV12-5,CASGAGETQYF,TGTGCTAGTGGAGCCGGGGAGACCCAGTACTTC
TRBJ2-1,-,-,TRBV6-6,CASSYSSDEQFF,TGTGCCAGCAGTTACTCGAGTGATGAGCAGTTCTTC
TRBJ1-4,-,-,TRBV5-1,CASSFDRTDATNEKLFF,TGCGCCAGCAGCTTTGACAGGACAGATGCAACTAATGAAAAACTGTTTTTT
TRBJ2-7,-,-,TRBV27,CASSLTGLTYEQYF,TGTGCCAGCAGTTTAACAGGTTTGACCTACGAGCAGTACTTC
TRBJ2-5,-,-,TRBV7-9,CASRFDASGETQYF,TGTGCCAGCAGATTCGACGCATCCGGGGAGACCCAGTACTTC
TRBJ1-3,-,-,TRBV18,CASSPPTGGGNTIYF,TGTGCCAGCTCACCACCGACCGGGGGTGGAAACACCATATATTTT
TRBJ2-1,TRBD1,-,TRBV6-5,CASSLQGGPYNEQFF,TGTGCCAGCAGCCTACAAGGGGGCCCCTACAATGAGCAGTTCTTC
TRBJ2-2,TRBD2,few,TRBV19,CATCSGGAVGELFF,TGTGCCACCTGTAGCGGGGGGGCTGTCGGGGAGCTGTTTTTT
TRBJ2-5,-,once,TRBV2,CASSGDTQETQYF,TGTGCCAGCAGTGGGGACACCCAAGAGACCCAGTACTTC
TRBJ2-7,TRBD1,once,TRBV5-1,CASSFPGTGHEQYF,TGCGCCAGCAGCTTCCCCGGGACAGGGCACGAGCAGTACTTC
TRBJ1-4,TRBD1,-,TRBV30,CAWSAKGAQNEKLFF,TGTGCCTGGAGCGCTAAGGGGGCCCAGAATGAAAAACTGTTTTTT
TRBJ2-7,-,-,TRBV9,CASSVGDWIYEQYF,TGTGCCAGCAGCGTAGGCGACTGGATCTACGAGCAGTACTTC
TRBJ2-5,TRBD1,-,TRBV7-9,CASSPGTGGKETQYF,TGTGCCAGCAGCCCCGGGACAGGGGGTAAAGAGACCCAGTACTTC
TRBJ2-7,TRBD2,once,TRBV7-2,CASSLVAGDYEQYF,TGTGCCAGCAGCTTAGTAGCGGGAGATTACGAGCAGTACTTC
TRBJ2-7,-,-,TRBV6-5,CASSFQTSSEQYF,TGTGCCAGCAGTTTTCAAACTAGCAGCGAGCAGTACTTC
TRBJ1-5,-,-,TRBV30,CAWSVLTGLQPQHF,TGTGCCTGGAGTGTACTAACCGGACTGCAGCCCCAGCATTTT
TRBJ2-7,TRBD1,-,TRBV6-1,CASQDRGLYEQYF,TGTGCCAGCCAGGACAGGGGATTATACGAGCAGTACTTC
TRBJ2-1,-,-,TRBV27,CASHRLRGSANNEQFF,TGTGCCAGTCATCGGCTTCGGGGTTCAGCCAACAATGAGCAGTTCTTC
TRBJ2-7,TRBD2,few,TRBV7-2,CASSLRLAPGGSYEQYF,TGTGCCAGCAGCTTACGGTTGGCCCCGGGGGGCTCCTACGAGCAGTACTTC
TRBJ2-2,TRBD2,-,TRBV27,CASSPLGLAGAGELFF,TGTGCCAGCAGTCCCCTGGGACTAGCGGGAGCCGGGGAGCTGTTTTTT
TRBJ2-3,TRBD2,-,TRBV27,CASSLRGGGSSTDTQYF,TGTGCCAGCAGTTTACGGGGGGGCGGGTCGAGCACAGATACGCAGTATTTT
TRBJ2-3,TRBD2,-,TRBV7-3,CASSLGAGGPSDTQYF,TGTGCCAGCAGCTTAGGGGCGGGAGGGCCCTCAGATACGCAGTATTTT
TRBJ2-2,-,once,TRBV9,CASSSPNIRTGELFF,TGTGCCAGCAGCTCCCCTAATATACGGACCGGGGAGCTGTTTTTT
TRBJ1-1,-,-,TRBV5-1,CASSFESYTEAFF,TGCGCCAGCAGCTTCGAGAGTTACACTGAAGCTTTCTTT
TRBJ2-7,TRBD2,once,TRBV2,CASSEAGTSGVSYEQYF,TGTGCCAGCAGTGAAGCAGGTACTAGCGGGGTTTCCTACGAGCAGTACTTC
TRBJ2-1,-,-,TRBV27,CASSVNLGPYNEQFF,TGTGCCAGCAGCGTAAACTTGGGGCCCTACAATGAGCAGTTCTTC
TRBJ1-2,-,-,TRBV19,CASSRGWVGGNYGYTF,TGTGCCAGTAGTAGAGGTTGGGTAGGGGGTAACTATGGCTACACCTTC
TRBJ1-3,-,-,TRBV6-5,CASSYAAEGNTIYF,TGTGCCAGCAGTTACGCGGCAGAAGGAAACACCATATATTTT
TRBJ2-7,-,-,TRBV10-1,CASSATEPYEQYF,TGCGCCAGCAGTGCGACAGAGCCCTACGAGCAGTACTTC
TRBJ1-3,TRBD1,-,TRBV30,CAWRRTGSGNTIYF,TGTGCCTGGAGGCGGACAGGGTCAGGAAACACCATATATTTT
TRBJ2-5,-,-,TRBV5-1,CASSLVFEYQETQYF,TGCGCCAGCAGCTTGGTCTTTGAGTACCAAGAGACCCAGTACTTC
TRBJ2-1,-,-,TRBV7-9,CASSFGPSYNEQFF,TGTGCCAGCAGCTTTGGGCCCTCCTACAATGAGCAGTTCTTC
TRBJ2-3,-,-,TRBV2,CASSEQLSTDTQYF,TGTGCCAGCAGTGAACAGTTGAGCACAGATACGCAGTATTTT
TRBJ2-5,TRBD1,-,TRBV28,CASSTTGLQETQYF,TGTGCCAGCAGCACGACAGGGCTCCAAGAGACCCAGTACTTC
TRBJ2-7,-,-,TRBV27,CASSFVDRTYEQYF,TGTGCCAGCAGTTTTGTGGACAGAACCTACGAGCAGTACTTC
TRBJ1-1,-,-,TRBV6-5,CASSRRTEAFF,TGTGCCAGCTCGAGGCGCACTGAAGCTTTCTTT
TRBJ2-3,TRBD2,-,TRBV2,CASSSLAGVGNTQYF,TGTGCCAGCAGCTCGCTAGCGGGAGTAGGAAATACGCAGTATTTT
TRBJ2-7,-,-,TRBV5-1,CASSLNLVGEQYF,TGCGCCAGCAGCTTGAATCTAGTAGGCGAGCAGTACTTC
TRBJ2-7,TRBD2,-,TRBV9,CASSPRGTTAYEQYF,TGTGCCAGCAGCCCACGGGGGACTACGGCCTACGAGCAGTACTTC
TRBJ2-5,-,-,TRBV25-1,CASSVASVETQYF,TGTGCCAGCAGTGTGGCTAGCGTAGAGACCCAGTACTTC
TRBJ2-7,TRBD2,-,TRBV6-6,CASTQAGGRYEQYF,TGTGCCAGCACCCAAGCGGGAGGACGCTACGAGCAGTACTTC
TRBJ2-7,TRBD1,-,TRBV7-3,CASSGQGHEQYF,TGTGCCAGCAGCGGACAGGGACACGAGCAGTACTTC
TRBJ1-2,TRBD1,-,TRBV5-1,CASSRGQLYGYTF,TGCGCCAGCAGCCGGGGACAGCTCTATGGCTACACCTTC
TRBJ2-2,-,-,TRBV28,CASSLDAAGELFF,TGTGCCAGCAGTTTAGATGCAGCCGGGGAGCTGTTTTTT
TRBJ2-3,-,-,TRBV30,CAWNFGGSDTQYF,TGTGCCTGGAACTTCGGGGGTAGCGATACGCAGTATTTT
TRBJ1-5,-,-,TRBV6-1,CASSEYQGAYQPQHF,TGTGCCAGCAGTGAATACCAGGGTGCTTATCAGCCCCAGCATTTT
TRBJ2-5,-,-,TRBV6-1,CASPEEGQETQYF,TGTGCCAGCCCCGAGGAGGGGCAAGAGACCCAGTACTTC
TRBJ2-7,TRBD2,-,TRBV7-2,CASSFHSSSGLDEQYF,TGTGCCAGCAGCTTTCACAGTAGTAGCGGGTTGGACGAGCAGTACTTC
TRBJ1-2,TRBD1,-,TRBV28,CASSSPGTGNNYGYTF,TGTGCCAGCAGTTCCCCCGGGACAGGGAATAACTATGGCTACACCTTC
TRBJ1-5,TRBD1,-,TRBV28,CASSSQGAGNQPQHF,TGTGCCAGCAGCTCACAGGGGGCCGGCAATCAGCCCCAGCATTTT
TRBJ2-5,-,-,TRBV11-1,CASSSGETQYF,TGTGCCAGCAGCTCAGGGGAGACCCAGTACTTC